The rows below give T cell receptor beta chains drawn from one sample of a study of response to subunit inactivated influenza vaccine. TCRdb re-analysed the RT-PCR reads in MiXCR, keeping a single row per CDR3 protein. The table lists around 490,000 distinct CDR3 sequences, around 8% of them singletons. The specimen comprised PBMCs from blood, sampled around 25 months after vaccination. Receptors originate from a man between 50 and 69 years old who received an inactivated influenza vaccine. Both conserved end residues are part of each CDR3. Each record gives: J gene, D gene, V gene, clone size, CDR3 protein, CDR3 DNA. The D gene is left open where the match is weak. Part of the rows lack a size; the others show once, few, many or a class for expanded clones.

TRBJ2-7	-	TRBV12-3/TRBV12-4	-	CASSQYPPYEQYF	TGTGCCAGCAGTCAATACCCCCCGTACGAGCAGTACTTC
TRBJ2-3	TRBD2	TRBV7-6	few	CASSIRTSGVLTDTQYF	TGTGCCAGCAGCATAAGGACTAGCGGGGTCCTCACAGATACGCAGTATTTT
TRBJ2-3	TRBD2	TRBV27	few	CASAWTSGGADTQYF	TGTGCCAGCGCCTGGACTAGCGGGGGGGCAGATACGCAGTATTTT
TRBJ2-7	-	TRBV7-2	-	CASSLDPGSVEQYF	TGTGCCAGCAGCTTAGATCCGGGATCGGTCGAGCAGTACTTC
TRBJ1-6	TRBD1	TRBV3-1	-	CASSQEWTGDSPLHF	TGTGCCAGCAGCCAAGAATGGACAGGGGATTCACCCCTCCACTTT
TRBJ1-4	-	TRBV6-1	many	CASSPTGGNEKLFF	TGTGCCAGCAGCCCGACTGGGGGTAATGAAAAACTGTTTTTT
TRBJ2-7	-	TRBV29-1	many	CSVERAGYGQYF	TGCAGCGTTGAAAGGGCCGGGTACGGGCAGTACTTC
TRBJ1-3	-	TRBV29-1	many	CSVGGGISGNTIYF	TGCAGCGTTGGAGGCGGCATCTCTGGAAACACCATATATTTT
TRBJ2-5	TRBD2	TRBV28	many	CASSLWRESQETQYF	TGTGCCAGCAGTTTATGGCGGGAGTCCCAAGAGACCCAGTACTTC
TRBJ1-3	-	TRBV29-1	many	CSVVQGDTIYF	TGCAGCGTTGTACAGGGAGACACCATATATTTT
TRBJ2-2	TRBD2	TRBV7-2	-	CASSLGLAAGELFF	TGTGCCAGCAGCCTGGGACTAGCGGCCGGGGAGCTGTTTTTT
TRBJ1-5	-	TRBV29-1	many	CSAAVQGSSQPQHF	TGCAGCGCGGCAGTCCAGGGGTCAAGTCAGCCCCAGCATTTT
TRBJ1-2	-	TRBV20-1	many	CSARDLSTGHFYGYTF	TGCAGTGCTAGAGACCTCTCGACGGGCCACTTCTATGGCTACACCTTC
TRBJ2-3	-	TRBV12-3/TRBV12-4	few	CASSITGITDTQYF	TGTGCCAGCAGTATTACAGGGATAACAGATACGCAGTATTTT
TRBJ1-1	TRBD1	TRBV20-1	few	CSATRQGTEAFF	TGCAGTGCTACAAGACAGGGCACTGAAGCTTTCTTT
TRBJ2-7	-	TRBV25-1	few	CASSGYSNYEQYF	TGTGCCAGCAGTGGTTACAGCAACTACGAGCAGTACTTC
TRBJ2-3	-	TRBV6-1	few	CASSRRAGDTQYF	TGTGCCAGCAGCCGAAGGGCGGGAGATACGCAGTATTTT
TRBJ2-5	TRBD1	TRBV5-1	-	CASSFRTGGPRETQYF	TGCGCCAGCAGCTTCCGGACAGGGGGGCCCCGGGAGACCCAGTACTTC
TRBJ2-1	TRBD2	TRBV11-2	few	CASNGGGRRGKKSNEQFF	TGTGCCAGCAACGGGGGAGGGCGGCGGGGGAAGAAAAGCAATGAGCAGTTCTTC
TRBJ2-1	TRBD2	TRBV29-1	many	CSPRGLAGTSYNEQFF	TGCAGCCCTCGGGGGCTAGCGGGTACCTCCTACAATGAGCAGTTCTTC
TRBJ1-3	-	TRBV12-3/TRBV12-4	few	CASSPRAGNTIYF	TGTGCCAGCAGTCCCAGGGCTGGAAACACCATATATTTT
TRBJ2-3	TRBD2	TRBV20-1	few	CSAKRTSGTRGADTQYF	TGCAGTGCAAAGAGGACTAGCGGGACCCGAGGGGCAGATACGCAGTATTTT
TRBJ2-5	TRBD2	TRBV15	-	CATSRELTGTSASGETQYF	TGTGCCACCAGCAGAGAACTTACCGGGACTAGCGCCTCCGGGGAGACCCAGTACTTC
TRBJ1-5	-	TRBV7-2	many	CASSLAPTNQPQHF	TGTGCCAGCAGCTTAGCCCCAACGAATCAGCCCCAGCATTTT
TRBJ2-1	TRBD2	TRBV5-1	many	CASSLLAGGAGLDEQFF	TGCGCCAGCAGTTTGCTAGCGGGGGGTGCCGGTCTCGATGAGCAGTTCTTC
TRBJ2-7	TRBD1	TRBV11-2	few	CATRSRDRRDEQYF	TGTGCCACCCGATCCCGGGACAGGAGGGACGAGCAGTACTTC
TRBJ2-1	TRBD2	TRBV27	many	CASSLGLGQFQEQFF	TGTGCCAGCAGTTTAGGACTAGGTCAGTTCCAGGAGCAGTTCTTC
TRBJ2-7	-	TRBV25-1	-	CASSVPNPLGEQYF	TGTGCCAGCAGTGTTCCCAACCCCCTGGGTGAGCAGTACTTC
TRBJ2-5	TRBD2	TRBV7-2	-	CASSFSGLASETQYF	TGTGCCAGCAGCTTTTCGGGACTAGCGTCGGAGACCCAGTACTTC
TRBJ2-3	TRBD2	TRBV20-1	-	CSARGGLAESTDTQYF	TGCAGTGCTAGAGGAGGACTAGCGGAAAGCACAGATACGCAGTATTTT
TRBJ2-7	-	TRBV7-9	-	CASSDTDFSYEQYF	TGTGCCAGCTCGGATACCGATTTCTCCTACGAGCAGTACTTC
TRBJ2-1	TRBD2	TRBV3-1	-	CASSSPLAGVGNEQFF	TGTGCCAGCAGCTCCCCACTAGCGGGAGTTGGAAATGAGCAGTTCTTC
TRBJ2-3	TRBD1	TRBV6-2/TRBV6-3	-	CASSYGGTGRTDTQYF	TGTGCCAGCAGTTACGGCGGGACAGGGAGAACAGATACGCAGTATTTT
TRBJ1-6	-	TRBV4-1	few	CASSQEGAQGRSPLHF	TGCGCCAGCAGCCAAGAAGGGGCACAGGGACGGTCACCCCTCCACTTT
TRBJ2-1	TRBD2	TRBV7-3	few	CASGLAGGPYNEQFF	TGTGCCTCCGGGCTAGCGGGAGGGCCCTACAATGAGCAGTTCTTC
TRBJ2-3	TRBD2	TRBV7-7	few	CASSLGLAGATDTQYF	TGTGCTAGCAGCCTGGGACTAGCGGGCGCCACAGATACGCAGTATTTT
TRBJ2-7	-	TRBV7-2	-	CASSFSPGDNYEQYF	TGTGCCAGCAGCTTTAGCCCAGGGGATAACTACGAGCAGTACTTC